This T cell receptor (beta chain) was identified during a study of shared clonotypes between healthy human individuals. A remark on this clone: The same CDR3 arises from other DNA sequences in this sample as well.

J lost 4 bases, V lost 2 bases, and 2 bases had no gene match. CDR1 KGHSH and CDR2 LQKENI come from the germline V gene. This CDR3 comprises 13 residues. Clones were sequenced by immunoSEQ multiplex PCR, and TCRdb holds only the in-frame ones, with some missing. The data contain some 2 million clones, 90% to 95% of them seen just once; the ten biggest clones take up roughly 0.13%. The J gene is TRBJ2-7, the V gene TRBV18; the match to TRBD2 covers 7 bases. Material: naive CD4+ T cells sorted from blood. Subset meaning: CD45RA+ positively selected. This clonotype originated in a man younger than 30 in good health. CDR3 sequence reads: CASSPSGGYEQYF. In nucleotides, the CDR3 is TGTGCCAGCTCACCATCCGGGGGGTACGAGCAGTACTTC.